Each of the 25 T cell receptor beta chains below was sequenced from the same sample in a study of cytomegalovirus exposure and HLA in healthy donors. Sequenced by immunoSEQ multiplex PCR; TCRdb stores in-frame clones only, minus some. Among 150,000 to 200,000 clones, roughly 85% were seen once, and the ten largest hold roughly 15%. Source material: PBMCs. Receptors originate from a man younger than 35 in good health and CMV-seropositive.

The rearrangement joins TRBV27 to TRBJ2-3; D is possibly TRBD2 (6 bases). The ends were cut back, 7 bases at V and 3 bases at J, with 11 bases in the middle. In germline, CDR1 is MNHEY, CDR2 SMNVEV (reference sequence). The CDR3 is 13 residues long. The CDR3: CASKARGTDTQYF. In nucleotides, the CDR3 is TGTGCCAGCAAAGCCCGGGGGACAGATACGCAGTATTTT.

The J gene is TRBJ2-5, the V gene TRBV4-1; D is unresolved. The CDR3 runs to 12 residues. Trimming removed 1 base at V and 5 bases at J, with 5 bases between. Germline CDR1 is MGHRA and CDR2 is YSYEKL. The CDR3 spells CASSQGRETQYF. In nucleotides, the CDR3 is TGCGCCAGCAGCCAAGGTCGGGAGACCCAGTACTTC.

V gene TRBV5-4 combines with J gene TRBJ2-2; D may be TRBD1 (7 bases). Germline lookup yields CDR1 SGHNT and CDR2 YYREEE (reference sequence). V was shortened by 2 bases and J by 6 bases, with 20 bases between the two germline ends. The CDR3 totals 17 residues. CDR3 amino acids: CASSFGVAGGRPGELFF. DNA of the CDR3: TGTGCCAGCAGCTTCGGGGTGGCAGGGGGGCGGCCCGGGGAGCTGTTTTTT.

The V call is TRBV9, the J call TRBJ2-3; 9 bases line up with TRBD1. V lost 4 bases to trimming and J lost 4 bases; unmatched junction nucleotides: 4. The length of the CDR3 is 14 residues. CDR1 SGDLS and CDR2 YYNGEE come from the germline V gene. The CDR3 loop reads CASSIRQGADTQYF. In DNA, the CDR3 is TGTGCCAGCAGCATCCGACAGGGGGCAGATACGCAGTATTTT.

The rearrangement joins TRBV9 to TRBJ1-1; TRBD1 agrees at 8 bases. J gave up 4 bases and V 0 bases, and 5 bases lay outside the gene matches. The germline CDR1 and CDR2 sequences are SGDLS and YYNGEE. The CDR3 covers 15 residues. The CDR3 DNA follows: TGTGCCAGCAGCGTAGGAGGGACAGGAGCCACTGAAGCTTTCTTT. Translated, it gives CASSVGGTGATEAFF.

This rearrangement joins TRBV19 to TRBJ1-1; D may be TRBD1 (5 bases). This CDR3 comprises 13 residues. Deletions cut 0 bases from V and 5 bases from J, with 7 bases between. The V gene's germline CDR1 is LNHDA and CDR2 SQIVND (reference sequence). In DNA form, the CDR3 reads TGTGCCAGTAGTATAGAGGGGCAGACTGAAGCTTTCTTT. Protein product: CASSIEGQTEAFF.

The chain links TRBV13 to TRBJ1-2, with unresolved D. V was trimmed by 1 base and J by 6 bases, leaving 9 bases between them. Germline CDR1 is PRHDT and CDR2 is FYEKMQ (reference sequence). The CDR3 spans 13 residues. CDR3 bases: TGTGCCAGCAGCTTAGTTACCGGGGATGGCTACACCTTC. Amino acids: CASSLVTGDGYTF.

The J gene is TRBJ2-5, the V gene TRBV7-9, with TRBD2 matching over 9 bases. CDR3 length equals 15 residues. Per germline, CDR1 SEHNR and CDR2 FQNEAQ (reference sequence). V trimming: 1 base; J trimming: 0 bases; junction bases outside the gene matches: 0. CDR3 DNA: TGTGCCAGCAGCTTAGGACTAGCGGACCAAGAGACCCAGTACTTC. Residues: CASSLGLADQETQYF.

The V gene is TRBV27, the J gene TRBJ2-7; 12 positions agree with TRBD2. Germline assignment: CDR1 MNHEY and CDR2 SMNVEV (reference sequence). Trimming removed 5 bases from V and 2 bases from J; junction bases left unmatched: 10. This CDR3 has 17 residues. The CDR3 here is CASSPIGLAGSTYEQYF. The CDR3 nucleotides read TGTGCCAGCAGTCCCATAGGACTAGCGGGATCCACCTACGAGCAGTACTTC.

The chain has TRBV7-9 and TRBJ1-4; a weak D match, TRBD1 (6 bases). V was shortened by 9 bases and J by 6 bases, with 17 bases between the two germline ends. The CDR3 is 14 amino acids. The germline CDR1 and CDR2 sequences are SEHNR and FQNEAQ (reference sequence). The CDR3 coding sequence is TGTGCCAGGAGGGGGGGCGCGGGGGATGAAAAACTGTTTTTT. Protein sequence: CARRGGAGDEKLFF.

The chain recombines TRBV27 with TRBJ2-7; 10 positions match TRBD1. Germline V gene lookup returns CDR1 MNHEY and CDR2 SMNVEV (reference sequence). J lost 1 base, V lost 5 bases, and 5 bases had no gene match. CDR3 length: 15 residues. The CDR3 is CASSPGQGGSYEQYF. CDR3 bases: TGTGCCAGCAGTCCCGGACAGGGGGGATCCTACGAGCAGTACTTC.

The sample holds a few counts of this clone. The CDR3 DNA reads as TGTGCCAGCAGCTTAGGACAGGGCTATGAGCAGTTCTTC. It codes for CASSLGQGYEQFF. The rearrangement joins TRBV7-3 to TRBJ2-1; 8 nucleotides align to TRBD1. Trimming took 2 bases from V and 8 from J; bases not matched to a gene: 2. The CDR3 has 13 amino acids. Germline V gene sequence: CDR1 SGHTA, CDR2 FQGTGA.

V usage is TRBV9 and J usage is TRBJ1-1, with 8 positions matching TRBD1. This CDR3 is 16 amino acids long. The V gene end was trimmed by 0 bases and the J gene end by 3 bases; junction bases not matched to a gene: 7. Germline CDR1 is SGDLS and CDR2 is YYNGEE. The CDR3 DNA follows: TGTGCCAGCAGCGTAGGAGGACAGGGCGGCTACACTGAAGCTTTCTTT. Its translation is CASSVGGQGGYTEAFF.

The gene calls are TRBV7-6 and TRBJ2-3, with TRBD2 matching 8 bases. The CDR3 is made up of 15 amino acids. CDR1 is SGHVS and CDR2 is FNYEAQ in the germline V gene. V lost 4 bases and J lost 4; bases outside the gene matches: 7. The CDR3 spells CASSSYGGAPDTQYF. CDR3 DNA sequence: TGTGCCAGCAGCTCCTACGGGGGGGCCCCAGATACGCAGTATTTT. Full variable domain (missing parts from reference TRBV7-6 and TRBJ2-3): GAGVSQSPRYKVTKRGQDVALRCDPISGHVSLYWYRQALGQGPEFLTYFNYEAQQDKSGLPNDRFSAERPEGSISTLTIQRTEQRDSAMYRCASSSYGGAPDTQYFGPGTRLTVL.

The chain employs TRBV13 and TRBJ1-1, with 8 bases that match TRBD1. Trimming at V came to 2 bases and at J to 1 base, leaving 3 bases not matched to a gene. The CDR3 contains 15 residues. Germline CDR1 and CDR2: PRHDT and FYEKMQ (reference sequence). The CDR3 DNA sequence: TGTGCCAGCAGCTTAAGTGGGACAGGGAACACTGAAGCTTTCTTT. Its protein product is CASSLSGTGNTEAFF.

V usage is TRBV9 and J usage is TRBJ2-3; TRBD2 agrees at 7 bases. V lost 0 bases to trimming and J lost 4 bases; unmatched junction nucleotides: 5. The CDR3 loop spans 15 amino acids. CDR1 and CDR2 (germline): SGDLS, YYNGEE. This CDR3 is CASSVGLAEADTQYF. CDR3 DNA sequence: TGTGCCAGCAGCGTAGGGCTAGCGGAAGCAGATACGCAGTATTTT.

The chain recombines TRBV5-6 with TRBJ2-3, with TRBD2 matching over 14 bases. Germline CDR1 reads SGHDT; CDR2 reads YYEEEE. Germline trimming cut 4 bases from V and 3 bases from J; bases unmatched to any gene: 1. CDR3 size: 15 residues. DNA for the CDR3: TGTGCCAGCAGCGGGACTAGCGGGGGTACAGATACGCAGTATTTT. Its translation: CASSGTSGGTDTQYF.

This chain connects TRBV18 to TRBJ1-2, with 7 nucleotides matching TRBD1. J was trimmed by 8 bases and V by 2 bases; bases with no gene match: 8. Germline V CDR1 and CDR2: KGHSH, LQKENI. The CDR3 is made up of 14 amino acids. CDR3 protein: CASSPINRGRGYTF. The DNA of the CDR3 is TGTGCCAGCTCACCAATTAACAGGGGCCGGGGCTACACCTTC.

This clone came up once. The chain carries TRBV19 and TRBJ1-1; D is unresolved. Per the germline V gene, CDR1 is LNHDA and CDR2 is SQIVND (reference sequence). CDR3 size: 13 residues. Trimming shortened V by 4 bases and J by 0 bases, and 6 bases separated the two germline ends. CDR3 region: CASSSYMNTEAFF. The CDR3 DNA reads as TGTGCCAGTAGTAGCTATATGAACACTGAAGCTTTCTTT.

A single count supports this clone. This chain uses TRBV15 with TRBJ2-5; D might be TRBD2 (5 bases). Between the trimmed V and J ends, which lost 3 bases and 4 bases, there was a span of 6 bases. This CDR3 comprises 12 residues. Germline V lookup: CDR1 LNHNV, CDR2 YYDKDF (reference sequence). The CDR3 DNA is TGTGCCACCAGCAGCGCGGGAGAGACCCAGTACTTC. Protein product: CATSSAGETQYF.

This clone was recorded once. The chain combines TRBV5-1 with TRBJ2-7; D remains ambiguous. Trimming pared 1 base from V and 4 bases from J, leaving 3 bases between. The CDR3 runs 11 residues. The germline V gene has CDR1 SGHRS and CDR2 YFSETQ. The CDR3 sequence: CASSLRYEQYF. The CDR3 DNA follows: TGCGCCAGCAGCTTGCGGTACGAGCAGTACTTC.

Comments on this clone: Other DNA sequences in this specimen translate into the identical CDR3. V is TRBV2 and J is TRBJ1-2; no clear D. Deletions cut 7 bases from V and 0 bases from J, with 9 bases between. From germline, CDR1 is SNHLY and CDR2 FYNNEI. CDR3 size: 13 residues. The CDR3 region is CASTYATNYGYTF. In nucleotides, the CDR3 is TGTGCCAGCACCTACGCCACTAACTATGGCTACACCTTC.

The chain joins TRBV7-9 to TRBJ1-4, with D tentatively TRBD1 (6 bases). The CDR3 loop spans 15 amino acids. CDR1 is SEHNR and CDR2 is FQNEAQ in the germline V gene (reference sequence). The V end lost 5 bases, the J end lost 8 bases, and 18 bases lay between the germline ends. Written as DNA, the CDR3 is TGTGCCAGCAGCACCACAGGGAGAGCGTGGGAAAAACTGTTTTTT. Protein sequence: CASSTTGRAWEKLFF.

The chain joins TRBV6-1 to TRBJ2-7; 9 nucleotides align to TRBD1. Germline V gene data show CDR1 as MNHNS and CDR2 as SASEGT. The J segment lost 0 bases and the V segment lost 3 bases, leaving 3 bases of the junction unmatched. CDR3 length: 15 amino acids. CDR3 bases: TGTGCCAGCAGTGACGGGACAGGGCCCTCCTACGAGCAGTACTTC. Protein sequence: CASSDGTGPSYEQYF.

The chain uses TRBV5-1 and TRBJ2-7; tentative D call: TRBD1 (6 bases). CDR1 SGHRS and CDR2 YFSETQ come from the germline V gene. CDR3 length: 15 amino acids. V was clipped by 1 base and J by 5 bases, with 16 bases between them. The DNA of the CDR3 is TGCGCCAGCAGCTTGACCCCAGGGGCTCGGGACGAGCAGTACTTC. Its translation: CASSLTPGARDEQYF.